These T cell receptor beta chains were read from a single sample in a study of cytomegalovirus exposure and HLA in healthy donors. Profiled with immunoSEQ multiplex PCR; TCRdb holds only in-frame clones, not every one. The data hold over 70,000 clones, with approximately 70% observed a single time. Source material: PBMCs. The receptors originated from a woman aged 45 to 65 in good health and CMV-seropositive. Each CDR3 is given with its conserved first and last residue. D genes are given only for firm matches. Only part of the rows carry a size: once, few, many, or a class if the clone is expanded.

abundance: -; v_gene: TRBV5-1; j_gene: TRBJ2-2; d_gene: TRBD2; CDR3nt: TGCGCCAGCGGACTTAAGAGAACGGGAGGGAACACCGGGGAGCTGTTTTTT; CDR3aa: CASGLKRTGGNTGELFF
abundance: -; v_gene: TRBV27; j_gene: TRBJ1-6; d_gene: -; CDR3nt: TGTGCCAGCAGGCCACAGGGACCTAATTCACCCCTCCACTTT; CDR3aa: CASRPQGPNSPLHF
abundance: -; v_gene: TRBV27; j_gene: TRBJ1-1; d_gene: -; CDR3nt: TGTGCCAGCAGTTTCGATAGGAACACTGAAGCTTTCTTT; CDR3aa: CASSFDRNTEAFF
abundance: -; v_gene: TRBV29-1; j_gene: TRBJ2-2; d_gene: TRBD1; CDR3nt: TGCAGCGTTTCGACAGGGGCCGTGAACACCGGGGAGCTGTTTTTT; CDR3aa: CSVSTGAVNTGELFF
abundance: -; v_gene: TRBV7-6; j_gene: TRBJ2-5; d_gene: TRBD2; CDR3nt: TGTGCCAGCAGCCATGGGGGACTAGCTACGCCGGAGACCCAGTACTTC; CDR3aa: CASSHGGLATPETQYF
abundance: -; v_gene: TRBV30; j_gene: TRBJ1-2; d_gene: -; CDR3nt: TGTGCCACCGGGAGCCTCTATGGCTACACCTTC; CDR3aa: CATGSLYGYTF
abundance: -; v_gene: TRBV7-2; j_gene: TRBJ2-5; d_gene: -; CDR3nt: TGTGCCAGCAGCTTAGTCGCGGAAGAGACCCAGTACTTC; CDR3aa: CASSLVAEETQYF
abundance: -; v_gene: TRBV7-9; j_gene: TRBJ1-2; d_gene: -; CDR3nt: TGTGCCAGCAGCTTAGGGACAGAATTAGTTCGATACTATGGCTACACCTTC; CDR3aa: CASSLGTELVRYYGYTF
abundance: few; v_gene: TRBV2; j_gene: TRBJ2-7; d_gene: -; CDR3nt: TGTGCCAGCACCGGACAGGGGGCTCTAGCGGGGGGGCTGGAGCAGTACTTC; CDR3aa: CASTGQGALAGGLEQYF
abundance: many; v_gene: TRBV14; j_gene: TRBJ2-7; d_gene: -; CDR3nt: TGTGCCAGCAGCCAGATGAGATATCCCTACGAGCAGTACTTC; CDR3aa: CASSQMRYPYEQYF
abundance: -; v_gene: TRBV5-6; j_gene: TRBJ2-1; d_gene: TRBD2; CDR3nt: TGTGCCAGCAGCCGAGAGGGCAGCGGGGGGGCTTACAATGAGCAGTTCTTC; CDR3aa: CASSREGSGGAYNEQFF
abundance: -; v_gene: TRBV5-1; j_gene: TRBJ2-2; d_gene: TRBD1; CDR3nt: TGCGCCAGCACCCTATTGGGAGCAGGGGGAAGCGACGGGGAGCTGTTTTTT; CDR3aa: CASTLLGAGGSDGELFF
abundance: -; v_gene: TRBV11-2; j_gene: TRBJ2-2; d_gene: TRBD1; CDR3nt: TGTGCCAGCAGTACCGGGACAGGGGTCACCGGGGAGCTGTTTTTT; CDR3aa: CASSTGTGVTGELFF
abundance: -; v_gene: TRBV28; j_gene: TRBJ1-3; d_gene: TRBD1; CDR3nt: TGTGCCAGCAGTCGGACAGGGGGAACTGGAAACACCATATATTTT; CDR3aa: CASSRTGGTGNTIYF
abundance: -; v_gene: TRBV5-1; j_gene: TRBJ2-1; d_gene: TRBD2; CDR3nt: TGCGCCAGCCTGGCGGGGGGCTCCTACAATGAGCAGTTCTTC; CDR3aa: CASLAGGSYNEQFF
abundance: few; v_gene: TRBV4-3; j_gene: TRBJ2-7; d_gene: -; CDR3nt: TGCGCCAGCAGCCAAGATTACAGGACAAATTTCTACGAGCAGTACTTC; CDR3aa: CASSQDYRTNFYEQYF
abundance: -; v_gene: TRBV5-5; j_gene: TRBJ2-1; d_gene: TRBD2; CDR3nt: TGTGCCAGCAGCCAGGGGGGGGGAACTAGCGGGATTTACAATGAGCAGTTCTTC; CDR3aa: CASSQGGGTSGIYNEQFF
abundance: few; v_gene: TRBV7-2; j_gene: TRBJ2-3; d_gene: TRBD2; CDR3nt: TGTGCCAGCAGGGAGCGGGGGGCAGGGGTTCGCACAGATACGCAGTATTTT; CDR3aa: CASRERGAGVRTDTQYF
abundance: -; v_gene: TRBV14; j_gene: TRBJ1-2; d_gene: TRBD1; CDR3nt: TGTGCCAGCAGCCAACCGGGACAGGGGTACGGCTACACCTTC; CDR3aa: CASSQPGQGYGYTF
abundance: -; v_gene: TRBV7-7; j_gene: TRBJ2-1; d_gene: TRBD2; CDR3nt: TGTGCCAGCAGCTTAAACCCTAGCGGGAGCCACAATGAGCAGTTCTTC; CDR3aa: CASSLNPSGSHNEQFF
abundance: -; v_gene: TRBV11-2; j_gene: TRBJ2-7; d_gene: -; CDR3nt: TGTGCCAGCAGACCGGGGTATAGCTCCTACGAGCAGTACTTC; CDR3aa: CASRPGYSSYEQYF
abundance: -; v_gene: TRBV5-4; j_gene: TRBJ2-5; d_gene: -; CDR3nt: TGTGCCAGCAGCTTCGGCCAGGGCTTGCAAGAGACCCAGTACTTC; CDR3aa: CASSFGQGLQETQYF
abundance: -; v_gene: TRBV7-8; j_gene: TRBJ2-7; d_gene: TRBD2; CDR3nt: TGTGCCAGCAGCTTAGAGTTAAGCGGGGGGTTCTCCTACGAGCAGTACTTC; CDR3aa: CASSLELSGGFSYEQYF
abundance: few; v_gene: TRBV5-4; j_gene: TRBJ2-3; d_gene: TRBD1; CDR3nt: TGTGCCAGCAGACTGGACAGGGGCCTCACAGATACGCAGTATTTT; CDR3aa: CASRLDRGLTDTQYF
abundance: -; v_gene: TRBV19; j_gene: TRBJ1-5; d_gene: TRBD1; CDR3nt: TGTGCCAGTAGTATGGACAGGGGGCTTCAGCCCCAGCATTTT; CDR3aa: CASSMDRGLQPQHF
abundance: -; v_gene: TRBV7-9; j_gene: TRBJ1-6; d_gene: TRBD1; CDR3nt: TGTGCCAGCAGCAGTGGGACAGGGTGGAATTCACCCCTCCACTTT; CDR3aa: CASSSGTGWNSPLHF
abundance: -; v_gene: TRBV7-9; j_gene: TRBJ1-3; d_gene: -; CDR3nt: TGTGCCAGCAGCCGCAGAAATGGAAACACCATATATTTT; CDR3aa: CASSRRNGNTIYF
abundance: -; v_gene: TRBV5-4; j_gene: TRBJ2-7; d_gene: -; CDR3nt: TGTGCCAGCAGCTTGAGTAACAGGGACGAGCAGTACTTC; CDR3aa: CASSLSNRDEQYF
abundance: -; v_gene: TRBV9; j_gene: TRBJ2-3; d_gene: TRBD1; CDR3nt: TGTGCCAGCAGCGTAGGGGCAGGGGGAGGCACAGATACGCAGTATTTT; CDR3aa: CASSVGAGGGTDTQYF
abundance: -; v_gene: TRBV10-3; j_gene: TRBJ1-5; d_gene: -; CDR3nt: TGTGCCATCAGTGAAGGGGGTTTCAGCAATCAGCCCCAGCATTTT; CDR3aa: CAISEGGFSNQPQHF